The 5 T cell receptor beta chains reported below all come from one sample, sequenced in a study of OX40 agonist ivuxolimab in advanced cancers. Receptors were amplified or captured by the immunoSEQ multiplex PCR assay. TCRdb's version of the immuneACCESS table is confined to in-frame rearrangements and falls short of the full clone set. An unresolved V gene accounts for under half of the shortfall where checked; the remainder is of unknown origin. In all, the sample holds 40,000 or so clones, and 89% of those were seen once. The ten largest make up roughly 0.53% of the sample. The starting material was CD4+ or CD8+ T cells sorted from blood, obtained in a trial of the OX40 agonist ivuxolimab. All receptors derive from an adult with an advanced solid tumor such as melanoma, head and neck, liver or kidney cancer.

V gene TRBV6-1 combines with J gene TRBJ1-1; 9 positions match TRBD1. Per the germline V gene, CDR1 is MNHNS and CDR2 is SASEGT. The CDR3 is 15 amino acids. V shed 3 bases and J 0 bases; nucleotides not matched to a gene: 2. The CDR3 sequence is CASSDRTGVNTEAFF. As DNA, the CDR3 is TGTGCCAGCAGTGACCGGACAGGGGTGAACACTGAAGCTTTCTTT.

The chain joins TRBV2 to TRBJ2-5; D tentatively reads TRBD1 or TRBD2 (6 bases each). Germline CDR1 SNHLY, CDR2 FYNNEI. V was pared by 6 bases and J by 2 bases, with 19 bases between. CDR3 length equals 16 residues. CDR3 sequence (DNA): TGTGCCAGCAGCCGGCAGGGGTTCGGGGGTCAAGAGACCCAGTACTTC. It is translated as CASSRQGFGGQETQYF.

This chain connects TRBV10-2 to TRBJ2-2, with D perhaps assigned TRBD1 or TRBD2 (5 bases each). The germline CDR1 and CDR2 sequences are WSHSY and SAAADI. Trimming pared 9 bases from V and 4 bases from J, leaving 15 bases between. The CDR3 length is 14 residues. The CDR3 DNA reads TGCGCCAGTACCCGGGGCAGACTCACCGGGGAGCTGTTTTTT. This codes for CASTRGRLTGELFF.

The rearrangement uses TRBV5-4 and TRBJ1-1, with 9 bases that match TRBD1. V shed 2 bases, J shed 5 bases, and the junction held 7 bases outside the gene matches. The CDR3 runs 15 residues. The V gene's germline CDR1 is SGHNT and CDR2 YYREEE (reference sequence). Here the CDR3 reads CASSLTGTGLTEAFF. For the CDR3, the DNA is TGTGCCAGCAGCTTAACCGGGACAGGGTTAACTGAAGCTTTCTTT.

This chain uses TRBV7-3 with TRBJ2-3; weak D call: TRBD1 (6 bases). CDR1 and CDR2 (germline): SGHTA, FQGTGA. V was cut by 5 bases and J by 6 bases, with 12 bases left in between. The CDR3 contains 13 residues. The CDR3, as DNA: TGTGCCAGCAGCCCCGGGACACTGGATACGCAGTATTTT. Its translation: CASSPGTLDTQYF.